This TCR beta chain was sequenced for a study of OX40 agonist ivuxolimab in advanced cancers. Study information: One hepatocellular carcinoma and two cutaneous melanoma patients partially responded.

Clones were read by immunoSEQ multiplex PCR, and TCRdb kept only the in-frame ones, dropping some. The sample gives around 28,000 clones, roughly 87% of which show up once; approximately 14% is in the top ten. Autoimmune disease history or systemic immunosuppression was exclusionary. The V end was cut by 4 bases, the J end by 3 bases, with 11 bases between. Germline CDR1 is SGHNT and CDR2 is YYREEE (reference sequence). The CDR3 is made up of 13 amino acids. The clonotype originates from an adult with an advanced solid tumor such as melanoma, head and neck, liver or kidney cancer. The chain employs TRBV5-4 and TRBJ2-7, with D possibly TRBD2 on 5 matching bases. The sequencing here drew on CD4+ or CD8+ T cells sorted from blood, taken in a trial of the OX40 agonist ivuxolimab. The CDR3 DNA follows: TGTGCCAGCAGCCTCCGGGGTCTCTACGAGCAGTACTTC. Amino acids: CASSLRGLYEQYF.